This T cell receptor beta chain was documented in a study of PD-1 blockade in classical Hodgkin lymphoma. The CDR3 has 16 residues. Deletions cut 0 bases from V and 0 bases from J, with 9 bases between. The V gene's germline CDR1 is SEHNR and CDR2 FQNEAQ (reference sequence). Notes on this clone: Its antigen remains unidentified.

Time point given: newly diagnosed, previously untreated cHL patient sample. Isolated CD8+ T cells were derived from thawed PBMCs through magnetic negative selection. Comparison came from newly diagnosed, untreated classical Hodgkin lymphoma PBMCs. General study findings and limits: Compared with healthy donors, newly diagnosed patients reportedly showed lower baseline TCR diversity.

Sequenced by immunoSEQ multiplex PCR; TCRdb stores in-frame clones only, minus some. This table holds around 2,000 clones, 70% to 80% found once. The receptor was derived from a human donor with classical Hodgkin lymphoma. The chain employs TRBV7-9 and TRBJ2-1; possible D gene TRBD1, 5 bases. Material: CD8+ T cells from blood. The DNA for the CDR3 is TGTGCCAGCAGCTTAGCAGGACAAGGCTCCTACAATGAGCAGTTCTTC. It encodes CASSLAGQGSYNEQFF. Full variable domain (outside the CDR3, taken from reference TRBV7-9 and TRBJ2-1): DTGVSQNPRHKITKRGQNVTFRCDPISEHNRLYWYRQTLGQGPEFLTYFQNEAQLEKSRLLSDRFSAERPKGSFSTLEIQRTEQGDSAMYLCASSLAGQGSYNEQFFGPGTRLTVL.